The 32 T cell receptor beta chains given below trace back to one sample, sequenced in a study of OX40 agonist ivuxolimab in advanced cancers. Sequencing used immunoSEQ multiplex PCR; TCRdb keeps in-frame clones, though not all of them. The repertoire holds roughly 24,000 clones, about 87% seen once, with around 29% in the top ten. The sample consisted of CD4+ or CD8+ T cells sorted from blood, taken in a trial of the OX40 agonist ivuxolimab. All receptors come from an adult with an advanced solid tumor such as melanoma, head and neck, liver or kidney cancer.

This sequence joins TRBV19 and TRBJ2-5; 13 positions agree with TRBD2. The germline V gene encodes CDR1 LNHDA and CDR2 SQIVND (reference sequence). The CDR3 totals 18 residues. After removal of 6 bases from V and 4 bases from J, the junction contained 14 bases not matched to a gene. CDR3 region: CASSRTPGLAGVAETQYF. DNA for the CDR3: TGTGCCAGTAGCAGAACCCCTGGACTAGCGGGAGTGGCAGAGACCCAGTACTTC.

This clone was picked up one time. The chain couples TRBV21-1 to TRBJ2-3. TRBV21-1 is recorded as a pseudogene. The CDR3 is 9 amino acids. In DNA, the CDR3 is TGTGCCAGCATCCCTACGCAGTATTTT. It yields the protein CASIPTQYF.

The rearrangement joins TRBV28 to TRBJ2-7; no definite D call. This CDR3 contains 11 residues. V lost 6 bases and J lost 2, with 5 bases in between. Germline-derived CDR1 and CDR2 are MDHEN and SYDVKM. The CDR3 sequence: CASSATYEQYF. The CDR3 DNA follows: TGTGCCAGCAGCGCGACCTACGAGCAGTACTTC.

The chain has TRBV10-1 and TRBJ2-1, with 8 bases aligning to TRBD2. Trimming cost V 8 bases and J 5 bases; bases outside gene matches: 5. The CDR3 is 13 residues long. Germline loops: CDR1 WNHNN, CDR2 SYGVQD (reference sequence). For the CDR3, the DNA is TGCGCCAGCGCCAGCGGGGGAGACAATGAGCAGTTCTTC. As protein: CASASGGDNEQFF.

This chain connects TRBV7-8 to TRBJ2-6; 7 nucleotides line up with TRBD1. CDR3 size: 17 residues. Per the germline V gene, CDR1 is SGHVS and CDR2 is FQNEAQ. J was trimmed by 0 bases and V by 1 base; bases with no gene match: 3. The CDR3 DNA reads TGTGCCAGCAGCTTAGGAGGGACAGTCTCTGGGGCCAACGTCCTGACTTTC. Protein: CASSLGGTVSGANVLTF.

The CDR3 reads CASSPGRTTATEAFF. CDR3 DNA: TGTGCCAGCAGCCCGGGCCGTACAACGGCCACTGAAGCTTTCTTT. The chain is built from TRBV7-2 and TRBJ1-1; D unclear. The V end lost 5 bases, the J end lost 4 bases, and 17 bases lay between the germline ends. Germline values: CDR1 SGHTA, CDR2 FQGNSA. This CDR3 contains 15 residues.

The rearrangement links TRBV29-1 to TRBJ2-7; 8 nucleotides agree with TRBD1. The V segment lost 6 bases and the J segment 4 bases; nucleotides outside the gene matches: 5. The CDR3 length is 12 residues. Germline V gene data show CDR1 as SQVTM and CDR2 as ANQGSEA. CDR3 sequence (DNA): TGCAGCGTCGGACAGGGTGGGTACGAGCAGTACTTC. The encoded protein is CSVGQGGYEQYF.

The genes are TRBV5-1 and TRBJ2-7; D might be TRBD1 (5 bases). This CDR3 has 12 amino acids. V was shortened by 4 bases and J by 2 bases, with 7 bases between the two germline ends. Germline V lookup: CDR1 SGHRS, CDR2 YFSETQ. The CDR3 is CASSPGTYEQYF. The CDR3 DNA reads TGCGCCAGCAGCCCAGGGACCTACGAGCAGTACTTC.

V gene TRBV14 combines with J gene TRBJ2-5, with D unresolved. The CDR3 contains 15 residues. V was pared by 1 base and J by 5 bases, with 14 bases between. CDR1 SGHDN and CDR2 FVKESK come from the germline V gene. This CDR3 reads CASSQARSLRETQYF. CDR3 nucleotide sequence: TGTGCCAGCAGCCAAGCTCGTAGCCTCCGGGAGACCCAGTACTTC.

The chain couples TRBV7-9 to TRBJ2-1, with D possibly TRBD2 on 6 matching bases. This CDR3 spans 18 amino acids. Germline assignment: CDR1 SEHNR and CDR2 FQNEAQ (reference sequence). Trimming shortened V by 5 bases and J by 3 bases, and 23 bases separated the two germline ends. CDR3 residues: CASSHGVRGGGIYNEQFF. The CDR3 DNA reads TGTGCCAGCAGCCACGGCGTGCGAGGTGGGGGGATCTACAATGAGCAGTTCTTC.

The chain employs TRBV6-6 and TRBJ2-7; D not certain. Per germline, CDR1 MNHNY and CDR2 SVGAGI (reference sequence). The CDR3 is made up of 14 amino acids. The V end lost 0 bases, the J end lost 5 bases, and 11 bases lay between the germline ends. The CDR3 DNA reads TGTGCCAGCAGTTACTCGTCAATTAGCAACGAGCAGTACTTC. Its translation: CASSYSSISNEQYF.

The chain employs TRBV5-1 and TRBJ1-4, with D unclear. V was trimmed by 1 base and J by 5 bases, leaving 9 bases between them. CDR1 SGHRS and CDR2 YFSETQ come from the germline V gene. There are 14 residues in the CDR3. The CDR3 protein is CASSLSGLNEKLFF. The DNA for the CDR3 is TGCGCCAGCAGCTTGTCGGGCTTAAATGAAAAACTGTTTTTT.

The rearrangement uses TRBV11-2 and TRBJ2-7; 9 nucleotides line up with TRBD1. The germline V gene has CDR1 SGHAT and CDR2 FQNNGV. The CDR3 spans 15 residues. Trimming removed 5 bases from V and 5 bases from J; junction bases left unmatched: 10. CDR3 protein: CASSARPGTGNEQYF. Written as DNA, the CDR3 is TGTGCCAGCAGCGCCCGACCCGGGACAGGGAACGAGCAGTACTTC. The full variable domain, completed using reference TRBV11-2 and TRBJ2-7, is EAGVAQSPRYKIIEKRQSVAFWCNPISGHATLYWYQQILGQGPKLLIQFQNNGVVDDSQLPKDRFSAERLKGVDSTLKIQPAKLEDSAVYLCASSARPGTGNEQYFGPGTRLTVT.

The CDR3 bases are TGTGCCAGCAGCCCCTCGGGGGCGACCGGGGAGCTGTTTTTT. This translates into CASSPSGATGELFF. This chain uses TRBV7-6 with TRBJ2-2; D assignment may be TRBD1 or TRBD2 (6 bases each). Germline V CDR1 and CDR2: SGHVS, FNYEAQ. V was clipped by 5 bases and J by 5 bases, with 12 bases between them. This CDR3 spans 14 amino acids.

The chain employs TRBV15 and TRBJ2-1; no definite D call. Germline assignment: CDR1 LNHNV and CDR2 YYDKDF (reference sequence). The length of the CDR3 is 15 residues. The V end lost 2 bases, the J end lost 0 bases, and 8 bases lay between the germline ends. Here the CDR3 DNA reads TGTGCCACCAGCAGAATGAAGAGCTCCTACAATGAGCAGTTCTTC. Its translation is CATSRMKSSYNEQFF.

The chain links TRBV6-1 to TRBJ1-6, with 11 bases lining up with TRBD1. CDR1 MNHNS and CDR2 SASEGT come from the germline V gene. J gave up 6 bases and V 7 bases, and 5 bases lay outside the gene matches. The CDR3 totals 15 residues. This CDR3 is CASIGTGGRNSPLHF. CDR3 nucleotides: TGTGCCAGCATTGGGACAGGGGGTCGTAATTCACCCCTCCACTTT.

This clone was recorded once. The same CDR3 also results from other DNA sequences found in this sample. V gene TRBV28 combines with J gene TRBJ1-3; D remains unclear. The germline V gene encodes CDR1 MDHEN and CDR2 SYDVKM. The CDR3 is made up of 17 amino acids. The V and J ends lost 2 bases and 0 bases respectively, with 14 bases between them. The DNA for the CDR3 is TGTGCCAGCAGTTTAAATGGGCTGGTAGGCTCTGGAAACACCATATATTTT. Its translation is CASSLNGLVGSGNTIYF. Combining the CDR3 with reference TRBV28 and TRBJ1-3 gives the whole variable domain DVKVTQSSRYLVKRTGEKVFLECVQDMDHENMFWYRQDPGLGLRLIYFSYDVKMKEKGDIPEGYSVSREKKERFSLILESASTNQTSMYLCASSLNGLVGSGNTIYFGEGSWLTVV.

The chain combines TRBV23-1 with TRBJ2-5; a possible D gene is TRBD1 (6 bases). TRBV23-1 is identified as an open reading frame with a role that is uncertain. The CDR3 consists of 16 residues. The V end lost 4 bases, the J end lost 4 bases, and 19 bases lay between the germline ends. The CDR3: CASSPPRTGFGETQYF. Here the CDR3 DNA reads TGCGCCAGCAGTCCGCCCCGAACAGGGTTCGGAGAGACCCAGTACTTC.

The rearrangement links TRBV28 to TRBJ2-1; TRBD2 is a possible D gene (6 bases). The V gene lost 5 bases and the J gene lost 4 bases, with 9 bases spanning the gap. The CDR3 covers 13 residues. The germline V gene encodes CDR1 MDHEN and CDR2 SYDVKM. CDR3 loop: CASSTSWYNEQFF. CDR3 DNA: TGTGCCAGCAGTACTAGCTGGTACAATGAGCAGTTCTTC.

This clone has only one observation. V gene TRBV15 combines with J gene TRBJ2-3; D uncertain. The CDR3 consists of 12 residues. The germline V gene encodes CDR1 LNHNV and CDR2 YYDKDF (reference sequence). Trimming cost V 5 bases and J 3 bases, with 6 bases left between them. The CDR3 region is CATSSVTDTQYF. The DNA of the CDR3 is TGTGCCACCAGCTCAGTGACAGATACGCAGTATTTT.

The gene calls are TRBV6-5 and TRBJ1-1; D perhaps matches TRBD1 (5 bases). The CDR3 is 16 amino acids. V lost 1 base, J lost 5 bases, and 17 bases lay in between. The germline gives CDR1 MNHEY, CDR2 SVGAGI. The DNA for the CDR3 is TGTGCCAGCAGTTACTGGACATCAGGGCTCTCTACTGAAGCTTTCTTT. Its translation is CASSYWTSGLSTEAFF.

This rearrangement joins TRBV30 to TRBJ2-2; D not certain. Germline V gene sequence: CDR1 GTSNPN, CDR2 SVGIG (reference sequence). The CDR3 is made up of 14 amino acids. With 0 bases removed from V and 1 base from J, the gap between germline ends came to 6 bases. This CDR3 reads CAWSVVGNTGELFF. CDR3 in DNA: TGTGCCTGGAGTGTAGTAGGGAACACCGGGGAGCTGTTTTTT. The whole variable domain, filled in from reference TRBV30 and TRBJ2-2, reads SQTIHQWPATLVQPVGSPLSLECTVEGTSNPNLYWYRQAAGRGLQLLFYSVGIGQISSEVPQNLSASRPQDRQFILSSKKLLLSDSGFYLCAWSVVGNTGELFFGEGSRLTVL.

V and J are TRBV21-1 and TRBJ2-7; no DNA check was done on the table's D call, TRBD1. TRBV21-1 is a listed pseudogene. The CDR3 length is 15 residues. CDR3 amino acids: CASTLGATLPYEQYF. For the CDR3, the DNA is TGTGCCAGCACTCTAGGGGCAACCCTCCCCTACGAGCAGTACTTC.

The V call is TRBV2, the J call TRBJ1-2; tentatively, D is TRBD1 (5 bases). CDR1 SNHLY and CDR2 FYNNEI come from the germline V gene. The CDR3 extends over 14 amino acids. Trimming cost V 5 bases and J 8 bases, with 18 bases left between them. This CDR3 is CASSPEQESQGYTF. The CDR3 DNA reads as TGTGCCAGCAGTCCAGAACAGGAATCTCAGGGCTACACCTTC.

The chain links TRBV5-1 to TRBJ2-5; TRBD1 or TRBD2 may be the D gene (5 bases each). V was clipped by 0 bases and J by 3 bases, with 12 bases between them. The CDR3 is 15 amino acids. Germline CDR1 SGHRS, CDR2 YFSETQ. CDR3 coding DNA: TGCGCCAGCAGCTTGGCCGGGACCCAAGAAGAGACCCAGTACTTC. This encodes CASSLAGTQEETQYF.

The chain combines TRBV4-3 with TRBJ1-3, with D maybe TRBD1 (5 bases). Germline-derived CDR1 and CDR2 are LGHNA and YSLEER. V was cut by 4 bases and J by 7 bases, with 17 bases left in between. CDR3 size: 15 residues. CDR3 amino acids: CASSLKGPGRNTIYF. In DNA form, the CDR3 reads TGCGCCAGCAGCCTCAAAGGACCAGGGCGGAACACCATATATTTT.

V is TRBV5-1 and J is TRBJ2-3; no clear D gene. The CDR3 sequence is 14 residues long. Germline V gene lookup returns CDR1 SGHRS and CDR2 YFSETQ. Deletions cut 1 base from V and 4 bases from J, with 10 bases between. This CDR3 reads CASSLMSVADTQYF. The CDR3 DNA sequence: TGCGCCAGCAGCTTGATGTCGGTAGCAGATACGCAGTATTTT.

V gene TRBV5-6 combines with J gene TRBJ2-3, with a weak D call TRBD2 (6 bases). Germline CDR1 and CDR2: SGHDT and YYEEEE. V lost 7 bases and J 4 bases, leaving 16 bases between the germline ends. The CDR3 sequence is 14 residues long. The CDR3 is CASHLPGGSDTQYF. The CDR3 bases are TGTGCCAGCCATTTGCCCGGAGGGTCAGATACGCAGTATTTT.

V usage is TRBV14 and J usage is TRBJ2-7; D perhaps matches TRBD1 (6 bases). This CDR3 spans 14 amino acids. Germline-derived CDR1 and CDR2 are SGHDN and FVKESK. V gave up 5 bases and J gave up 2 bases, with 13 bases separating them. The CDR3 protein is CASSTRTVAYEQYF. The CDR3 coding sequence is TGTGCCAGCAGCACGCGGACAGTCGCCTACGAGCAGTACTTC.

This chain uses TRBV11-2 with TRBJ1-2; 8 nucleotides agree with TRBD1. Per germline, CDR1 SGHAT and CDR2 FQNNGV. The length of the CDR3 is 16 residues. V gave up 1 base and J gave up 4 bases; unmatched junction bases: 8. CDR3 nucleotide sequence: TGTGCCAGCAGCTTAGGCGGGGACAGGCGACTCTATGGCTACACCTTC. This gives the protein CASSLGGDRRLYGYTF.

The J gene is TRBJ2-2, the V gene TRBV5-1; D is ambiguous. Germline CDR1 reads SGHRS; CDR2 reads YFSETQ. CDR3 length: 15 amino acids. Trimming stripped 1 base from V and 1 base from J, with 8 bases between. The CDR3 region has the DNA TGCGCCAGCAGCTTGCGGGCGGAGAACACCGGGGAGCTGTTTTTT. Its translation: CASSLRAENTGELFF.

A single count supports this clone. The V gene is TRBV7-2, the J gene TRBJ2-5; 12 bases match TRBD2. V lost 2 bases and J lost 6; bases outside the gene matches: 10. Germline loops: CDR1 SGHTA, CDR2 FQGNSA. CDR3 length equals 17 residues. This CDR3 is CASSLLAGGPAKQTQYF. CDR3 sequence (DNA): TGTGCCAGCAGCTTACTAGCGGGGGGGCCAGCGAAACAGACCCAGTACTTC.